This TCR beta chain comes out of a study of blood T cell repertoires in COVID-19. V lost 5 bases and J 0 bases, leaving 17 bases between the germline ends. Germline values: CDR1 KGHSH, CDR2 LQKENI. This CDR3 contains 18 residues. The data were produced by immunoSEQ multiplex PCR, yet TCRdb's version contains in-frame clones alone and is incomplete. The sample has around 140,000 clones, about 90% seen once. The source material was peripheral blood. This TCR was recovered from a man aged 45-65 years who had recovered from COVID-19. The chain joins TRBV18 to TRBJ2-6, with D possibly being TRBD1 (5 bases). The CDR3 region has the DNA TGTGCCAGCTCATCAGGGATGGCAGGCCTCTCTGGGGCCAACGTCCTGACTTTC. As protein: CASSSGMAGLSGANVLTF.